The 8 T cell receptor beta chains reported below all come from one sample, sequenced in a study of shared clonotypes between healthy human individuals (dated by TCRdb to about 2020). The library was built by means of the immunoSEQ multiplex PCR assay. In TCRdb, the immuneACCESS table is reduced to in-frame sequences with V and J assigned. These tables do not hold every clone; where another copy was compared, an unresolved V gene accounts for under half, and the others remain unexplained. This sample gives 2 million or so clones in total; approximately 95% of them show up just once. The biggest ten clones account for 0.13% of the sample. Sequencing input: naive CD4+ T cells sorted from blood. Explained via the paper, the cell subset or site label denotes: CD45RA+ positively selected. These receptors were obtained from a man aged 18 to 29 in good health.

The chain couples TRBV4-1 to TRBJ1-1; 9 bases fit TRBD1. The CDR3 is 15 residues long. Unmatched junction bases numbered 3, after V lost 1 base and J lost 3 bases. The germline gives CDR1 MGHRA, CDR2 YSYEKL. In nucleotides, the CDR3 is TGCGCCAGCAGCCAAGGGACAGGGGTTTACACTGAAGCTTTCTTT. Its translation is CASSQGTGVYTEAFF.

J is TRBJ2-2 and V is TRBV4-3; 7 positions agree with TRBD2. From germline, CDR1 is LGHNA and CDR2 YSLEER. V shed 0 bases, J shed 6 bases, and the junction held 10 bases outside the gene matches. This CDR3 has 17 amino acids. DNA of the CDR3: TGCGCCAGCAGCCAAGAATGGGCGGGAGTGGGGGCCGGGGAGCTGTTTTTT. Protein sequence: CASSQEWAGVGAGELFF.

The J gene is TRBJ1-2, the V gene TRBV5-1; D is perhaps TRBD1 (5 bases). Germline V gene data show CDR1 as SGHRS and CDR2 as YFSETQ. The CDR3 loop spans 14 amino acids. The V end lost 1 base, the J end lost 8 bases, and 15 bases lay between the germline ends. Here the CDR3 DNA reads TGCGCCAGCAGCTTGACCTGGGACGGACGAGGCTACACCTTC. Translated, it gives CASSLTWDGRGYTF.

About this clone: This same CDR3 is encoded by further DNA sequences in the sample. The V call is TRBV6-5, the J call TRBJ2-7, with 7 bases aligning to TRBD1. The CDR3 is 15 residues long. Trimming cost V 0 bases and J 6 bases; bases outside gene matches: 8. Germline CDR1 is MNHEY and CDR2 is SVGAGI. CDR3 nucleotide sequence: TGTGCCAGCAGTTACTCCGGGCAGGGGGTAGGCGAGCAGTACTTC. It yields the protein CASSYSGQGVGEQYF.

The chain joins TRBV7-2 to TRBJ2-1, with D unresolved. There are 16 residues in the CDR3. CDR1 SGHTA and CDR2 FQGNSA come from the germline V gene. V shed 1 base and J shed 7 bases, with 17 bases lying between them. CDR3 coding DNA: TGTGCCAGCAGCTTAGTCCCTCGTCCTTCCCATAATGAGCAGTTCTTC. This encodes CASSLVPRPSHNEQFF.

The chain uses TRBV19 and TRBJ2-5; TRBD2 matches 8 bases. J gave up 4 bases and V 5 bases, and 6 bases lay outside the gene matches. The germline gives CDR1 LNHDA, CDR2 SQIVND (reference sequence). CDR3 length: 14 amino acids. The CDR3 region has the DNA TGTGCCAGTAGTCCAAGCGGGGGTGGAGAGACCCAGTACTTC. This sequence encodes CASSPSGGGETQYF.

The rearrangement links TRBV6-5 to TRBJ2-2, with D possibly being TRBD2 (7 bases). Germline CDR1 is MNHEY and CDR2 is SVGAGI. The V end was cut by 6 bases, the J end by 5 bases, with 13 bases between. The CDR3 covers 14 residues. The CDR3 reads CASREGGATGELFF. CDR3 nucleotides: TGTGCCAGCAGGGAAGGGGGGGCGACCGGGGAGCTGTTTTTT.

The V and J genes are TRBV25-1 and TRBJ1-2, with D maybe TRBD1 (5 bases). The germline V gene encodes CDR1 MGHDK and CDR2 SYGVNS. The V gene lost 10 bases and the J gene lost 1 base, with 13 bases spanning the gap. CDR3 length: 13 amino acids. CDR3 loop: CATGDLFNYGYTF. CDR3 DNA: TGTGCCACCGGGGACCTCTTTAACTATGGCTACACCTTC.